These 14 T cell receptor beta chains share one sample of origin, sequenced in a study of blood T cell dynamics during melanoma immunotherapy. TCRdb's table, derived via immunoSEQ multiplex PCR, lists solely in-frame clones and lacks some. The sample yields 15,000 or so clones, approximately 94% seen once. This sample's time point: week 3, after first cycle of checkpoint inhibitor. Sequencing was performed on effector memory CD8+ T cells from blood, taken from a patient treated with checkpoint blockade. These receptors all come from a human donor with melanoma.

The rearrangement links TRBV4-1 to TRBJ1-1; TRBD1 aligns across 7 bases. The CDR3 is made up of 15 amino acids. Germline CDR1 reads MGHRA; CDR2 reads YSYEKL. Germline trimming cut 1 base from V and 4 bases from J; bases unmatched to any gene: 6. The CDR3 region is CASSQGTTGFTEAFF. In DNA form, the CDR3 reads TGCGCCAGCAGCCAAGGAACGACAGGGTTCACTGAAGCTTTCTTT.

The genes are TRBV9 and TRBJ2-7; D perhaps matches TRBD2 (6 bases). Trimming took 0 bases from V and 2 from J, leaving 12 bases between them. In germline, CDR1 is SGDLS, CDR2 YYNGEE. This CDR3 comprises 15 residues. DNA of the CDR3: TGTGCCAGCAGCGTAGGGGTTAGCGGAGCCTACGAGCAGTACTTC. It yields the protein CASSVGVSGAYEQYF.

The CDR3 region is CASAGTSAPPSQFF. The CDR3 region has the DNA TGTGCCAGCGCCGGGACTAGCGCCCCCCCCTCGCAGTTCTTC. The V gene is TRBV2, the J gene TRBJ2-1; TRBD2 agrees at 10 bases. The V gene end was trimmed by 8 bases and the J gene end by 12 bases; junction bases not matched to a gene: 13. In germline, CDR1 is SNHLY, CDR2 FYNNEI. The CDR3 length is 14 residues. The whole variable domain, filled in from reference TRBV2 and TRBJ2-1, reads EPEVTQTPSHQVTQMGQEVILRCVPISNHLYFYWYRQILGQKVEFLVSFYNNEISEKSEIFDDQFSVERPDGSNFTLKIRSTKLEDSAMYFCASAGTSAPPSQFFGPGTRLTVL.

This clone appeared once. The chain combines TRBV7-9 with TRBJ1-4; D possibly corresponds to TRBD1 (6 bases). The CDR3 spans 16 residues. Germline lookup yields CDR1 SEHNR and CDR2 FQNEAQ (reference sequence). The V end lost 7 bases, the J end lost 5 bases, and 20 bases lay between the germline ends. The CDR3, as DNA: TGTGCCAGCATCTCCTTGGGGGGCGGAAGAAATGAAAAACTGTTTTTT. As protein: CASISLGGGRNEKLFF.

Concerning this clone: This sample also contains other DNA sequences that code for the same CDR3. J is TRBJ2-7 and V is TRBV4-1; 8 bases fit TRBD2. The CDR3 runs to 15 residues. V was pared by 6 bases and J by 2 bases, with 9 bases of the junction left unmatched. CDR1 and CDR2 (germline): MGHRA, YSYEKL. CDR3 residues: CASSREGQDTYEQYF. CDR3 DNA: TGCGCCAGCAGTCGGGAGGGACAAGATACCTACGAGCAGTACTTC.

This clone was counted once. The chain is built from TRBV28 and TRBJ1-2, with D tentatively TRBD1 (6 bases). Between the trimmed V and J ends, which lost 3 bases and 3 bases, there was a span of 14 bases. CDR3 size: 15 residues. Germline CDR1 is MDHEN and CDR2 is SYDVKM. The CDR3 DNA is TGTGCCAGCAGTTTTTCAGCAGGGGCTTACTATGGCTACACCTTC. As protein: CASSFSAGAYYGYTF.

The genes are TRBV28 and TRBJ1-2; tentative D call: TRBD1 (6 bases). This CDR3 spans 13 amino acids. Germline V gives CDR1 MDHEN, CDR2 SYDVKM. Trimming took off 2 bases at V and 8 bases at J, with 12 bases between the two ends. In DNA form, the CDR3 reads TGTGCCAGCAGTTTACGGGGGGCGCGGGGCTACACCTTC. Translation gives CASSLRGARGYTF.

The CDR3 protein is CASSETGATPYGYTF. The CDR3, as DNA: TGTGCCAGCAGTGAGACGGGGGCAACTCCCTATGGCTACACCTTC. This rearrangement joins TRBV6-4 to TRBJ1-2; TRBD1 is a possible D gene (6 bases). CDR1 MRHNA and CDR2 SNTAGT come from the germline V gene. Trimming left V 3 bases short and J 4 bases short, with 15 bases between. This CDR3 region has 15 residues.

The DNA of the CDR3 is TGTGCCAGCAGTTTATTGGGCGCAGGAGCGAACACTGAAGCTTTCTTT. Its translation is CASSLLGAGANTEAFF. The chain couples TRBV27 to TRBJ1-1; D is unclear. CDR1 MNHEY and CDR2 SMNVEV come from the germline V gene (reference sequence). The CDR3 totals 16 residues. Trimming took off 1 base at V and 1 base at J, with 13 bases between the two ends.

The CDR3 DNA reads as TGTGCCAGCAGCCCTTGGGGGTTCACCTCCTACGAGCAGTACTTC. Protein: CASSPWGFTSYEQYF. The rearrangement joins TRBV28 to TRBJ2-7; D may correspond to TRBD1 or TRBD2 (5 bases each). This CDR3 has 15 residues. Trimming removed 6 bases from V and 0 bases from J, with 15 bases in between. Per the germline V gene, CDR1 is MDHEN and CDR2 is SYDVKM. Full variable domain (outside the CDR3, taken from reference TRBV28 and TRBJ2-7): DVKVTQSSRYLVKRTGEKVFLECVQDMDHENMFWYRQDPGLGLRLIYFSYDVKMKEKGDIPEGYSVSREKKERFSLILESASTNQTSMYLCASSPWGFTSYEQYFGPGTRLTVT.

The chain combines TRBV7-6 with TRBJ2-7; D is unclear. CDR3 length equals 13 residues. CDR1 SGHVS and CDR2 FNYEAQ come from the germline V gene. Trimming left V 7 bases short and J 0 bases short, with 10 bases between. CDR3 in amino acids: CASNYPGSYEQYF. The CDR3 DNA reads TGTGCCAGCAATTACCCGGGCTCCTACGAGCAGTACTTC.

For this clone: One end of the junction does not line up with germline, which may come from a read error. The chain carries TRBV19 and TRBJ2-5, with D possibly TRBD1 on 5 matching bases. The germline gives CDR1 LNHDA, CDR2 SQIVND (reference sequence). The CDR3 is 13 residues long. The CDR3 DNA reads TGTGCCAGTAGTATCCAGGGTATAGAGGCCCAGTACTTC. Its protein product is CASSIQGIEAQYF.

About this clone itself: Other DNA sequences from this sample encode an identical CDR3 as well. This chain connects TRBV27 to TRBJ2-7, with D uncertain. Deletions cut 2 bases from V and 6 bases from J, with 8 bases between. The germline CDR1 and CDR2 sequences are MNHEY and SMNVEV (reference sequence). The CDR3 consists of 12 residues. The CDR3 loop reads CASSLSRGEQYF. The CDR3 DNA sequence: TGTGCCAGCAGTTTAAGTCGTGGCGAGCAGTACTTC.

This rearrangement joins TRBV5-6 to TRBJ2-7, with 11 nucleotides matching TRBD2. The junction had 2 bases not matched to a gene; V was cut back by 3 bases and J by 0 bases. Germline loops: CDR1 SGHDT, CDR2 YYEEEE. This CDR3 spans 15 amino acids. The CDR3, as DNA: TGTGCCAGCAGCTCTAGCGGGAGGAGCTCCTACGAGCAGTACTTC. Protein: CASSSSGRSSYEQYF.